This section outlines one TCR beta chain sequence together with its context. What it binds is not known. Assay used: immunoSEQ multiplex PCR; TCRdb lists only in-frame clones, some missing. The profile shows over 25,000 clones, under 95% of them singletons. The sample originates from a study of neoadjuvant nivolumab and ipilimumab in lung cancer. Study-wide findings and caveats: Pathologic regression was not significantly tied to TCR clonality. Resected tumors had greater TCR richness and clonality than uninvolved lung. From pretherapy to surgery, tumor richness and clonality rose with dual therapy.

The CDR3 runs to 18 residues. Per germline, CDR1 SGHVS and CDR2 FNYEAQ. V lost 2 bases, J lost 3 bases, and 10 bases stayed unmatched. This sequence was found in an adult with non-small cell lung cancer. This specimen was peripheral blood, taken after neoadjuvant nivolumab, alone or with ipilimumab, at or shortly before surgery. The chain carries TRBV7-6 and TRBJ1-4, with 9 bases aligning to TRBD1. As DNA, the CDR3 is TGTGCCAGCAGCTTAAGTCGGACAGGGGAAAGCTCTAATGAAAAACTGTTTTTT. Amino acid sequence: CASSLSRTGESSNEKLFF. Supplemented by reference TRBV7-6 and TRBJ1-4, the full variable domain reads GAGVSQSPRYKVTKRGQDVALRCDPISGHVSLYWYRQALGQGPEFLTYFNYEAQQDKSGLPNDRFSAERPEGSISTLTIQRTEQRDSAMYRCASSLSRTGESSNEKLFFGSGTQLSVL.